The source of this T cell receptor (beta chain) is a study of siplizumab effects on memory and regulatory T cells. Findings and limits, study-wide: Significantly reduced by siplizumab was the cumulative frequency of alloreactive sequences, namely those traceable to unstimulated CD4+ memory cells. Memory T cells appeared less diverse than naive cells, which seemed to contribute substantially to alloresponse. The mapping of alloreactive clones to unstimulated subsets covered only a minor fraction of them. Proliferating Tregs' suppressive function in siplizumab cultures went unconfirmed.

This CDR3 is 14 amino acids long. Trimming cost V 4 bases and J 7 bases; bases outside gene matches: 6. The germline V gene encodes CDR1 SGHTA and CDR2 FQGNSA. Sequencing was performed with immunoSEQ multiplex PCR; in TCRdb, only in-frame clones are kept and a portion is missing. Of tens of thousands of clones listed, over 85% are singletons. Comment on this clone: Its matching antigen is unknown.

The clonotype originates from a human donor in good health. Sequencing used non-Treg CD4+ T cells sorted from blood. V is TRBV7-2 and J is TRBJ1-4; TRBD1 matches at 7 bases. The CDR3 is CASSSQGGSEKLFF. As DNA, the CDR3 is TGTGCCAGCAGCTCCCAGGGGGGGAGTGAAAAACTGTTTTTT.